The 16 T cell receptor beta chains given below trace back to one sample, sequenced in a study of identical twins (dated by TCRdb to between 2015 and 2016). To prepare the library, 5' RACE was applied. Reads for this sample came from an Illumina HiSeq 2000. The raw public data were reprocessed by TCRdb itself: fastp quality trimming at Q25, MiXCR clonotype calling, in-frame beta chains only. All rows with the same CDR3 protein become a single entry with the most common DNA and genes. Across this sample there are 600,000 to 700,000 distinct CDR3 sequences, with 21% seen only once. Of the sample, 4% to 4.5% falls within the top ten clones. These data also formed part of another study, on T cells expressing NK-cell markers.

Specimen: PBMCs. Receptor source: a woman between 18 and 30 years old in good health.

V usage is TRBV20-1 and J usage is TRBJ2-7; maybe TRBD1 (5 bases). V shed 2 bases and J shed 1 base, with 12 bases lying between them. Germline values: CDR1 DFQATT, CDR2 SNEGSKA (reference sequence). The CDR3 has 14 residues. The CDR3 nucleotides read TGCAGTGCTAGATCACAGGTAGATTCCTACGAGCAGTACTTC. The encoded protein is CSARSQVDSYEQYF.

This clonotype occurred many times. The V call is TRBV12-3 or TRBV12-4, the J call TRBJ2-5; D remains unclear. This CDR3 is 13 amino acids long. V was trimmed by 6 bases and J by 3 bases, leaving 11 bases between them. The chain's CDR3 is CASRRTVEETQYF. CDR3 coding DNA: TGTGCCAGCAGACGGACGGTGGAAGAGACCCAGTACTTC.

This clonotype has more than one count but fewer than ten. The rearrangement uses TRBV24-1 and TRBJ2-7; no firm D call. The CDR3 length is 13 residues. Trimming cost V 0 bases and J 7 bases, with 9 bases left between them. Germline CDR1 KGHDR, CDR2 SFDVKD. The CDR3 is CATSDLGPGEQYF. The CDR3 nucleotides read TGTGCCACCAGTGATTTGGGCCCCGGGGAGCAGTACTTC.

This clonotype has just a few counts. The chain links TRBV7-9 to TRBJ1-1; no reliable D call. Germline CDR1 and CDR2: SEHNR and FQNEAQ (reference sequence). The CDR3 runs 13 residues. Trimming shortened V by 8 bases and J by 0 bases, and 10 bases separated the two germline ends. The CDR3 DNA reads TGTGCCAGCTTCGTTAGTCTGAACACTGAAGCTTTCTTT. Translating it yields CASFVSLNTEAFF.

A note on this clonotype: The junction departs from germline at one end; a sequencing error may be responsible. In DNA, the CDR3 is TGTGCCAGCAGCTTCCGAGCTGGCGGGGGCTACTCCTTC. Protein product: CASSFRAGGGYSF. The chain combines TRBV13 with TRBJ1-2, with a tentative D call TRBD1 (6 bases). The CDR3 has 13 residues. CDR1 is PRHDT, CDR2 FYEKMQ, per germline (reference sequence).

This clonotype has more than one count but fewer than ten. The rearrangement links TRBV7-9 to TRBJ2-1; tentative D call: TRBD2 (6 bases). Germline CDR1 reads SEHNR; CDR2 reads FQNEAQ (reference sequence). V shed 3 bases and J shed 3 bases, with 15 bases lying between them. The CDR3 runs to 16 residues. DNA for the CDR3: TGTGCCAGCAGCTTTGCACTAGGAGCGGGCTACAATGAGCAGTTCTTC. Its protein product is CASSFALGAGYNEQFF.

This sequence joins TRBV3-1 and TRBJ2-2; 10 bases align to TRBD1. The CDR3 runs 18 residues. V lost 2 bases, J lost 6 bases, and 12 bases stayed unmatched. CDR1 and CDR2 from the germline V gene are LGHDT and YNNKEL (reference sequence). CDR3 region: CASSQSDGRDRGAGELFF. Written as DNA, the CDR3 is TGTGCCAGCAGCCAATCGGATGGAAGGGACAGGGGAGCCGGGGAGCTGTTTTTT.

This clonotype has just a few counts. The chain combines TRBV5-1 with TRBJ2-3; D possibly corresponds to TRBD1 (5 bases). Between the trimmed V and J ends, which lost 0 bases and 0 bases, there was a span of 8 bases. CDR1 is SGHRS, CDR2 YFSETQ, per germline. The CDR3 length is 15 residues. The CDR3, as DNA: TGCGCCAGCAGCTTGGAAGGGGTTAGCACAGATACGCAGTATTTT. Protein product: CASSLEGVSTDTQYF.

The chain recombines TRBV5-1 with TRBJ2-1; TRBD2 might be the D (6 bases). Germline-derived CDR1 and CDR2 are SGHRS and YFSETQ. V lost 1 base and J lost 6, with 17 bases in between. The CDR3 consists of 16 residues. The chain's CDR3 is CASSLLGTLTSNEQFF. The CDR3 DNA sequence: TGCGCCAGCAGCTTGTTAGGGACTCTAACATCCAATGAGCAGTTCTTC.

This clonotype was seen a handful of times. J is TRBJ1-6 and V is TRBV3-1, with a possible D match to TRBD1 (5 bases). In germline, CDR1 is LGHDT, CDR2 YNNKEL (reference sequence). Trimming shortened V by 3 bases and J by 5 bases, and 8 bases separated the two germline ends. The CDR3 consists of 14 residues. The CDR3 coding sequence is TGTGCCAGCAGCCAGGGACGGAATAATTCACCCCTCCACTTT. Encoded protein: CASSQGRNNSPLHF.

The chain uses TRBV6-5 and TRBJ2-6; D remains ambiguous. Germline CDR1 MNHEY, CDR2 SVGAGI. This CDR3 is built from 15 residues. Between the trimmed V and J ends, which lost 4 bases and 1 base, there was a span of 8 bases. The CDR3 loop is CASSSSRSGANVLTF. CDR3 nucleotides: TGTGCCAGCAGTTCGTCTCGGTCTGGGGCCAACGTCCTGACTTTC.

CDR3 nucleotides: TGCAGTGCTAGAGTTGACAGCGGGAACACTGAAGCTTTCTTT. Protein sequence: CSARVDSGNTEAFF. The rearrangement joins TRBV20-1 to TRBJ1-1; D might be TRBD1 (5 bases). This CDR3 comprises 14 residues. Germline assignment: CDR1 DFQATT and CDR2 SNEGSKA (reference sequence). The V end was cut by 1 base, the J end by 1 base, with 10 bases between.

There are a few counts of this clonotype. The chain links TRBV10-3 to TRBJ2-3, with 7 nucleotides matching TRBD2. Germline V gene sequence: CDR1 ENHRY, CDR2 SYGVKD. Unmatched junction bases numbered 9, after V lost 8 bases and J lost 4 bases. The CDR3 contains 14 residues. CDR3 loop: CAIRESGEADTQYF. The DNA of the CDR3 is TGTGCCATCCGGGAGAGCGGGGAGGCAGATACGCAGTATTTT.

This clonotype was counted only a few times. CDR3: CASGQGVSKPQHF. DNA of the CDR3: TGTGCCTCGGGACAGGGGGTCTCGAAGCCCCAGCATTTT. The chain couples TRBV10-3 to TRBJ1-5; 11 nucleotides agree with TRBD1. With 11 bases clipped from V and 8 bases from J, the junction kept 8 bases outside the gene matches. CDR1 and CDR2 from the germline V gene are ENHRY and SYGVKD. There are 13 residues in the CDR3.

The chain couples TRBV11-1 to TRBJ1-2; 7 bases are shared with TRBD1. The V gene end was trimmed by 6 bases and the J gene end by 6 bases; junction bases not matched to a gene: 10. This CDR3 region has 14 residues. Germline loops: CDR1 SGHAT, CDR2 FQDESV (reference sequence). CDR3 region: CASRNPGTDNGYTF. The CDR3 nucleotides are TGTGCCAGCAGAAATCCCGGGACAGATAATGGCTACACCTTC.

A few counts support this clonotype. The germline gene is not matched at one end of the junction; a read error may be the cause. The V and J genes are TRBV20-1 and TRBJ2-2; the D is unclear. The CDR3 is made up of 16 amino acids. Germline V gene sequence: CDR1 DFQATT, CDR2 SNEGSKA (reference sequence). In DNA form, the CDR3 reads TGCAGTGCTAGAGGCCCGAGGTCTGCGAACGCCGGGGAGCTGTTTTTT. It translates to CSARGPRSANAGELFF.